Listed here are 30 T cell receptor beta chains from one sample, sequenced in a study of identical twins. TCRdb recomputed calls from the 5' RACE reads with MiXCR, one row per CDR3 protein. Here the sample spans 1,800,000 or so distinct CDR3 sequences, around 29% being singletons. Sample: cord blood. Receptors were obtained from a newborn girl in good health.

The V and J genes are TRBV6-1 and TRBJ2-1; D may be TRBD2 (6 bases). V lost 0 bases to trimming and J lost 8 bases, with 8 bases between them. Germline V gives CDR1 MNHNS, CDR2 SASEGT. CDR3 size: 13 residues. CDR3 loop: CASSEAGDYEQFF. CDR3 nucleotides: TGTGCCAGCAGTGAAGCCGGGGACTATGAGCAGTTCTTC.

This clonotype was counted only a few times. Its ends do not fully match the called genes, so a read error is possible. V is TRBV5-1 and J is TRBJ1-2, with D unclear. CDR1 is SGHRS and CDR2 is YFSETQ in the germline V gene. CDR3 size: 13 residues. CDR3 nucleotides: TGCGCCAGCAGGTTGGAGCCTTTCTATGGCTACACCTTC. As protein: CASRLEPFYGYTF.

This clonotype was seen a handful of times. The V call is TRBV5-1, the J call TRBJ2-2; D gene uncertain. This CDR3 has 15 residues. CDR1 SGHRS and CDR2 YFSETQ come from the germline V gene. V dropped 1 base and J dropped 4 bases, with 11 bases sitting between them. The CDR3 DNA reads as TGCGCCAGCAGCTTGCCGCAGGTTGGCACCGGGGAGCTGTTTTTT. The encoded protein is CASSLPQVGTGELFF.

This clonotype was picked up a small number of times. The chain employs TRBV10-1 and TRBJ2-7, with a tentative D call TRBD2 (5 bases). The CDR3 sequence is 12 residues long. Germline lookup yields CDR1 WNHNN and CDR2 SYGVQD (reference sequence). Trimming pared 3 bases from V and 6 bases from J, leaving 9 bases between. DNA of the CDR3: TGCGCCAGCAGTGACGGGATGGGCGAGCAGTACTTC. This sequence encodes CASSDGMGEQYF.

In this sample, this clonotype turned up a few times. This sequence joins TRBV20-1 and TRBJ2-7; D uncertain. The germline V gene encodes CDR1 DFQATT and CDR2 SNEGSKA (reference sequence). The CDR3 contains 11 residues. V was trimmed by 3 bases and J by 3 bases, leaving 6 bases between them. The CDR3 here is CSASKYYEQYF. In nucleotides, the CDR3 is TGCAGTGCTAGTAAGTACTACGAGCAGTACTTC.

This chain joins TRBV11-2 and TRBJ1-2; D unclear. V dropped 4 bases and J dropped 1 base, with 16 bases sitting between them. Germline CDR1 and CDR2: SGHAT and FQNNGV. CDR3 length equals 16 residues. CDR3 DNA sequence: TGTGCCAGCAGCTCAGGTCGGTCCGGGCTTAACTATGGCTACACCTTC. Amino acid sequence: CASSSGRSGLNYGYTF.

This clonotype has only a few counts. The chain is built from TRBV9 and TRBJ2-7; D is unclear. V lost 0 bases to trimming and J lost 3 bases, with 13 bases between them. The CDR3 length is 15 residues. From germline, CDR1 is SGDLS and CDR2 YYNGEE. The CDR3 protein is CASSVGPLRSYEQYF. The CDR3 DNA reads as TGTGCCAGCAGCGTAGGCCCTCTGAGGAGCTACGAGCAGTACTTC.

A remark on this clonotype: A much more abundant neighbour one base away suggests this may be a read error. The rearrangement links TRBV27 to TRBJ2-1; TRBD2 agrees at 8 bases. The length of the CDR3 is 13 residues. Germline CDR1 reads MNHEY; CDR2 reads SMNVEV (reference sequence). CDR3 protein: CASSSSGYNELFF. The CDR3 region has the DNA TGTGCCAGCAGTTCTAGCGGGTACAATGAGCTGTTCTTC.

The chain combines TRBV20-1 with TRBJ2-1, with 10 bases identical to TRBD2. V gave up 6 bases and J gave up 7 bases; unmatched junction bases: 9. In germline, CDR1 is DFQATT, CDR2 SNEGSKA (reference sequence). CDR3 size: 14 residues. The CDR3 spells CSAPASGSGNEQFF. Here the CDR3 DNA reads TGCAGTGCCCCCGCTAGCGGGAGCGGGAATGAGCAGTTCTTC.

The chain has TRBV10-3 and TRBJ2-3; 7 bases are shared with TRBD2. CDR3 length equals 14 residues. The trim removed 0 bases at V and 4 bases at J, leaving 1 base unmatched. Per the germline V gene, CDR1 is ENHRY and CDR2 is SYGVKD. CDR3 sequence (DNA): TGTGCCATCAGTGAGTCGCGGGAGTCAGATACGCAGTATTTT. The encoded protein is CAISESRESDTQYF.

This clonotype has more than one count but fewer than ten. The V call is TRBV20-1, the J call TRBJ1-5; no clear D gene. The germline V gene encodes CDR1 DFQATT and CDR2 SNEGSKA (reference sequence). The CDR3 loop spans 17 amino acids. V gave up 0 bases and J gave up 0 bases, with 15 bases separating them. In DNA, the CDR3 is TGCAGTGCTAGAGAACCCCGGAGGGCTGATAGCAATCAGCCCCAGCATTTT. Encoded protein: CSAREPRRADSNQPQHF.

The chain uses TRBV20-1 and TRBJ2-3, with D possibly TRBD1 on 7 matching bases. Trimming left V 5 bases short and J 2 bases short, with 14 bases between. The CDR3 consists of 14 residues. The germline V gene has CDR1 DFQATT and CDR2 SNEGSKA (reference sequence). This CDR3 is CSASGGQNTDTQYF. Written as DNA, the CDR3 is TGCAGTGCTTCCGGGGGACAGAACACAGATACGCAGTATTTT.

The chain links TRBV10-3 to TRBJ1-5, with 7 bases lining up with TRBD1. Trimming cost V 3 bases and J 0 bases; bases outside gene matches: 8. This CDR3 spans 17 amino acids. The germline gives CDR1 ENHRY, CDR2 SYGVKD. In nucleotides, the CDR3 is TGTGCCATCAGTGACCCGGACAGGAGCGCTAGCAATCAGCCCCAGCATTTT. Its translation is CAISDPDRSASNQPQHF.

V is TRBV30 and J is TRBJ1-2; 7 nucleotides line up with TRBD1. This CDR3 contains 17 residues. Germline CDR1 and CDR2: GTSNPN and SVGIG (reference sequence). V dropped 0 bases and J dropped 1; count of bases not matched to a gene: 11. This CDR3 reads CAWSVTDSRGLNYGYTF. The CDR3 DNA reads TGTGCCTGGAGTGTAACGGACTCGAGGGGGCTTAACTATGGCTACACCTTC.

Many counts were recorded for this clonotype. The chain couples TRBV20-1 to TRBJ2-1, with D perhaps matching TRBD2 (6 bases). V gave up 1 base and J gave up 4 bases, with 8 bases separating them. The germline V gene encodes CDR1 DFQATT and CDR2 SNEGSKA (reference sequence). The CDR3 consists of 13 residues. DNA of the CDR3: TGCAGTGCTAGAGCGGGAGTTTACAATGAGCAGTTCTTC. This sequence encodes CSARAGVYNEQFF.

V usage is TRBV6-2 or TRBV6-3 and J usage is TRBJ2-7; TRBD1 aligns across 8 bases. The CDR3 covers 14 residues. The ends lost 7 bases at V and 0 bases at J; junction bases unmatched: 5. CDR1 is MNHEY and CDR2 is SVGEGT in the germline V gene. The CDR3 DNA reads TGTGCCAGCATCCCCGGGACAGGCTCCTACGAGCAGTACTTC. It is translated as CASIPGTGSYEQYF.

The table lists this clonotype with a few counts. The gene calls are TRBV20-1 and TRBJ2-1; 10 nucleotides match TRBD2. The CDR3 length is 17 residues. Per germline, CDR1 DFQATT and CDR2 SNEGSKA (reference sequence). With 3 bases clipped from V and 0 bases from J, the junction kept 8 bases outside the gene matches. CDR3 coding DNA: TGCAGTGCTAGGCTAGCGGGGGTCCCAAGCTCCTACAATGAGCAGTTCTTC. As protein: CSARLAGVPSSYNEQFF.

This clonotype was recorded a few times. The CDR3 DNA reads as TGCGCCAGCAGCTTGGTTCTAAGCGGGACAGGGGGCTACAATGAGCAGTTCTTC. As protein: CASSLVLSGTGGYNEQFF. The rearrangement links TRBV5-1 to TRBJ2-1; TRBD1 matches 11 bases. This CDR3 contains 18 residues. With V trimmed by 0 bases and J by 3 bases, 8 bases remained unmatched. CDR1 and CDR2 (germline): SGHRS, YFSETQ.

The chain employs TRBV12-3 or TRBV12-4 and TRBJ2-6; D gene ambiguous. With 4 bases removed from V and 3 bases from J, the gap between germline ends came to 7 bases. The CDR3 runs to 14 residues. In DNA, the CDR3 is TGTGCCAGCAGTTCGGCGCTTGGGGCCAACGTCCTGACTTTC. Its translation is CASSSALGANVLTF.

The chain links TRBV12-3 or TRBV12-4 to TRBJ2-1; 13 nucleotides align to TRBD2. The CDR3 sequence is 17 residues long. Trimming cost V 2 bases and J 10 bases; bases outside gene matches: 11. CDR3 in DNA: TGTGCCAGCAGTTTATGGCCCTACGGACTAGCGGGAGTAGAGCAGTTCTTC. It codes for CASSLWPYGLAGVEQFF.

This clonotype appeared many times. The chain has TRBV10-3 and TRBJ2-7; 9 bases line up with TRBD1. CDR3 size: 13 residues. V shed 5 bases, J shed 3 bases, and the junction held 2 bases outside the gene matches. The V gene's germline CDR1 is ENHRY and CDR2 SYGVKD. DNA for the CDR3: TGTGCCATCAGTCGGGACAGGGACTACGAGCAGTACTTC. It codes for CAISRDRDYEQYF.

The table lists this clonotype with many counts. This rearrangement joins TRBV5-1 to TRBJ2-3; no clear D. V was pared by 0 bases and J by 1 base, with 9 bases between. Germline V gene data show CDR1 as SGHRS and CDR2 as YFSETQ. This CDR3 is 15 amino acids long. The CDR3 DNA reads as TGCGCCAGCAGCTTGGTGGCTCCCCGCACAGATACGCAGTATTTT. It is translated as CASSLVAPRTDTQYF. The full variable domain, in which reference TRBV5-1 and TRBJ2-3 provide the parts outside the CDR3, is KAGVTQTPRYLIKTRGQQVTLSCSPISGHRSVSWYQQTPGQGLQFLFEYFSETQRNKGNFPGRFSGRQFSNSRSEMNVSTLELGDSALYLCASSLVAPRTDTQYFGPGTRLTVL.

V gene TRBV12-3 or TRBV12-4 combines with J gene TRBJ2-4; TRBD2 matches at 8 bases. The CDR3 loop spans 15 amino acids. V shed 5 bases, J shed 1 base, and the junction held 4 bases outside the gene matches. CDR3 nucleotides: TGTGCCAGCAGTCCCCCGGGGGGGGCCAAAAACATTCAGTACTTC. Protein sequence: CASSPPGGAKNIQYF.

The chain has TRBV13 and TRBJ2-5, with 14 bases that match TRBD2. Trimming removed 5 bases from V and 1 base from J; junction bases left unmatched: 6. The CDR3 sequence is 17 residues long. The V gene's germline CDR1 is PRHDT and CDR2 FYEKMQ (reference sequence). CDR3 bases: TGTGCCAGCAGCCAGAGACTAGCGGGAGGGCGCCAAGAGACCCAGTACTTC. Translated, it gives CASSQRLAGGRQETQYF. The full variable domain, rest sourced from reference TRBV13 and TRBJ2-5, is AAGVIQSPRHLIKEKRETATLKCYPIPRHDTVYWYQQGPGQDPQFLISFYEKMQSDKGSIPDRFSAQQFSDYHSELNMSSLELGDSALYFCASSQRLAGGRQETQYFGPGTRLLVL.

This chain uses TRBV19 with TRBJ2-5, with a possible D match to TRBD1 (5 bases). CDR3 length: 16 residues. Germline V gene lookup returns CDR1 LNHDA and CDR2 SQIVND (reference sequence). Trimming took off 3 bases at V and 3 bases at J, with 17 bases between the two ends. The CDR3, as DNA: TGTGCCAGTAGTATTGGGCCCGTAGTAGGGGAAGAGACCCAGTACTTC. Translated: CASSIGPVVGEETQYF. Full variable domain (rest looked up from reference TRBV19 and TRBJ2-5): DGGITQSPKYLFRKEGQNVTLSCEQNLNHDAMYWYRQDPGQGLRLIYYSQIVNDFQKGDIAEGYSVSREKKESFPLTVTSAQKNPTAFYLCASSIGPVVGEETQYFGPGTRLLVL.

J is TRBJ1-5 and V is TRBV7-2; weak D call: TRBD1 (5 bases). The CDR3 totals 14 residues. The germline V gene encodes CDR1 SGHTA and CDR2 FQGNSA. V was cut by 4 bases and J by 4 bases, with 11 bases left in between. The CDR3 sequence is CASSSGRLNQPQHF. The CDR3 bases are TGTGCCAGCAGCTCGGGACGGCTTAATCAGCCCCAGCATTTT.

The gene calls are TRBV20-1 and TRBJ1-5; unclear D gene. This CDR3 comprises 14 residues. Looked up from germline, CDR1 is DFQATT and CDR2 is SNEGSKA (reference sequence). V lost 1 base to trimming and J lost 2 bases, with 9 bases between them. The CDR3 coding sequence is TGCAGTGCTAGAGCCAACGGCGGCAATCAGCCCCAGCATTTT. Protein: CSARANGGNQPQHF.

The V and J genes are TRBV7-2 and TRBJ2-1, with a tentative D call TRBD2 (6 bases). The CDR3 is made up of 15 amino acids. Per the germline V gene, CDR1 is SGHTA and CDR2 is FQGNSA. Trimming cost V 5 bases and J 8 bases, with 19 bases left between them. DNA for the CDR3: TGTGCCAGCAGCGTAACGACTTGGGGCGGGGATGAGCAGTTCTTC. Its protein product is CASSVTTWGGDEQFF.

This clonotype was picked up a small number of times. This chain connects TRBV3-1 to TRBJ1-2; D not certain. V lost 2 bases and J lost 7, with 8 bases in between. CDR3 length equals 12 residues. Germline V lookup: CDR1 LGHDT, CDR2 YNNKEL (reference sequence). DNA of the CDR3: TGTGCCAGCAGCCAATCATGGAGTGGCTACACCTTC. It codes for CASSQSWSGYTF.

This clonotype appeared many times. The chain recombines TRBV4-2 with TRBJ2-1; possibly TRBD2 for D (6 bases). V lost 0 bases and J 5 bases, leaving 17 bases between the germline ends. This CDR3 contains 17 residues. Germline CDR1 reads LGHNA; CDR2 reads YNFKEQ. CDR3 region: CASSQDFMGLANNEQFF. DNA for the CDR3: TGTGCCAGCAGCCAAGATTTTATGGGACTGGCAAACAATGAGCAGTTCTTC.